Below, one T cell receptor beta chain is given with its context. Its antigen is undetermined. Repertoires were generated with immunoSEQ multiplex PCR, while TCRdb's copy carries only in-frame clones and drops some. The table includes some 150,000 clones, around 88% detected once. The data originate from a study of radiation and T cells in renal cell carcinoma. Trimming left V 3 bases short and J 8 bases short, with 5 bases between. The CDR3 extends over 11 amino acids. CDR1 and CDR2 (germline): MDHEN, SYDVKM. Sample time point: blood 4 weeks post-SBRT, at nephrectomy. Documented treatment: 15 Gy SBRT to primary tumor, nephrectomy 4 weeks later. After SBRT, blood was collected at 2 and 4 weeks, plus baseline. Points from the study as a whole: In blood, top tumor clones expanded by 2 weeks, shrinking by 4.

Sequencing was performed on blood, taken from a patient whose treatment included radiotherapy and nephrectomy. The rearrangement joins TRBV28 to TRBJ1-5; D is undetermined. This clonotype was obtained from a woman aged 50 to 60 with renal cell carcinoma. The CDR3 bases are TGTGCCAGCAGTTTCGACGAGCCCCAGCATTTT. It encodes CASSFDEPQHF.